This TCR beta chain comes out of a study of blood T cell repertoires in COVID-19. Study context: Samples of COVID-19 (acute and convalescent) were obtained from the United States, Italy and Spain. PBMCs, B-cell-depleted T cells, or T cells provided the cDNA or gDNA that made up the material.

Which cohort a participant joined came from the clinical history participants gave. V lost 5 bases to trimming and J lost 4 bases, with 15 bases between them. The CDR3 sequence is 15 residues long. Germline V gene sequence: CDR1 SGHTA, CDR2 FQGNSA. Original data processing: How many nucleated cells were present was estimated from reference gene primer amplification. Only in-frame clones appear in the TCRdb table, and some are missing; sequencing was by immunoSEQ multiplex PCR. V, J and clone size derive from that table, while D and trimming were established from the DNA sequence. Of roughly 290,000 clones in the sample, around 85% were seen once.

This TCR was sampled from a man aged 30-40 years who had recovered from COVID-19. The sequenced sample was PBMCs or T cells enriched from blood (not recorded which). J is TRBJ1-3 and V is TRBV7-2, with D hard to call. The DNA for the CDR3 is TGTGCCAGCAGCGTACAGCGGTTAGGAGGAAACACCATATATTTT. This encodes CASSVQRLGGNTIYF. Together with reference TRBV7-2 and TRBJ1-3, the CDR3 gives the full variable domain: GAGVSQSPSNKVTEKGKDVELRCDPISGHTALYWYRQSLGQGLEFLIYFQGNSAPDKSGLPSDRFSAERTGGSVSTLTIQRTQQEDSAVYLCASSVQRLGGNTIYFGEGSWLTVV.